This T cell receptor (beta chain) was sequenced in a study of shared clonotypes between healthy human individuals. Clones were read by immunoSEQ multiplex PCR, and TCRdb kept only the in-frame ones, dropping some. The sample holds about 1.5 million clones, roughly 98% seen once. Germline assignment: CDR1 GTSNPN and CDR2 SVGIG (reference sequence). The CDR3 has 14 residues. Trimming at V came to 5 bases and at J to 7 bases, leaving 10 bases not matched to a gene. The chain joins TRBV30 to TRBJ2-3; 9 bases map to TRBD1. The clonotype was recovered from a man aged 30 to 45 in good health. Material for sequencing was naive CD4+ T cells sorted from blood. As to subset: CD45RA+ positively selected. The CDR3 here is CAWLGDREYYTQYF. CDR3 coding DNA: TGTGCCTGGCTAGGGGACAGGGAATACTATACGCAGTATTTT.